This is a list of T cell receptor beta chains from one sample in a study of neurological immune-mediated disorders. MiXCR, applied by TCRdb to the 5' RACE reads, yields one record per CDR3 protein. The table includes around 79,000 distinct CDR3 sequences, approximately 14% detected once. Sequencing used PBMCs. The origin of the receptors is a woman aged 50 to 60 in good health. The CDR3 runs from the conserved cysteine through the conserved F or W. The order of the fields is V gene, J gene, clone size, D gene, CDR3 DNA, CDR3 protein. A D gene is named only where the DNA matches it firmly. Where a row states a size, it is once, few, many or the class of an expanded clone; other rows omit it.

v_gene: TRBV5-6
j_gene: TRBJ1-1
abundance: many
d_gene: NA
CDR3nt: TGTGCCAGCAGCTTGGTGGGTCCAACGTGGGGGGGAGGATCCACTGAAGCTTTCTTT
CDR3aa: CASSLVGPTWGGGSTEAFF

v_gene: TRBV5-1
j_gene: TRBJ2-2
abundance: many
d_gene: NA
CDR3nt: TGCGCCAGCACCATCCTTGGGGGAACCGAGGCCGGGGAGCTGTTTTTT
CDR3aa: CASTILGGTEAGELFF

v_gene: TRBV7-6
j_gene: TRBJ1-3
abundance: NA
d_gene: TRBD1
CDR3nt: TGTGCCAGCAGCAACAGGGGGCAGGGAAACACCATATATTTT
CDR3aa: CASSNRGQGNTIYF

v_gene: TRBV10-3
j_gene: TRBJ1-1
abundance: NA
d_gene: TRBD1
CDR3nt: TGTGCCACTAGACAGGGGGACCCGCACGCTGAAGCTTTCTTT
CDR3aa: CATRQGDPHAEAFF

v_gene: TRBV5-1
j_gene: TRBJ1-1
abundance: once
d_gene: NA
CDR3nt: TGCGCCAGCAGCTCGGGGGTCTGGTATACTGAAGCTTTCTTT
CDR3aa: CASSSGVWYTEAFF

v_gene: TRBV12-3/TRBV12-4
j_gene: TRBJ1-2
abundance: many
d_gene: NA
CDR3nt: TGTGCCAGCAGACTAGTAGGGGCCTACTATGGCTACACCTTC
CDR3aa: CASRLVGAYYGYTF

v_gene: TRBV10-3
j_gene: TRBJ1-2
abundance: NA
d_gene: NA
CDR3nt: TGTGCCATCAGTGAGTATCGGGAAGATGGCTACACCTTC
CDR3aa: CAISEYREDGYTF

v_gene: TRBV29-1
j_gene: TRBJ2-3
abundance: many
d_gene: TRBD1
CDR3nt: TGCAGCGTCGCTACTGGGACAGAAACAGATACGCAGTATTTT
CDR3aa: CSVATGTETDTQYF

v_gene: TRBV6-5
j_gene: TRBJ2-6
abundance: NA
d_gene: NA
CDR3nt: TGTGCCAGCAGTTCCGGGCGGGCCACTGGGGCCAACGTCCTGACTTTC
CDR3aa: CASSSGRATGANVLTF

v_gene: TRBV5-1
j_gene: TRBJ2-1
abundance: many
d_gene: NA
CDR3nt: TGCGCCAGCAGAGGGACGGGCTCCTCAACGTCCTACAATGAGCAGTTCTTC
CDR3aa: CASRGTGSSTSYNEQFF

v_gene: TRBV5-1
j_gene: TRBJ2-5
abundance: many
d_gene: NA
CDR3nt: TGCGCCAGCAGCTTCGGGCAGAACCAAGAGACCCAGTACTTC
CDR3aa: CASSFGQNQETQYF

v_gene: TRBV29-1
j_gene: TRBJ2-1
abundance: many
d_gene: NA
CDR3nt: TGCAGCGTTGAGGGGGCGGGGGCCTACAATGAGCAGTTCTTC
CDR3aa: CSVEGAGAYNEQFF

v_gene: TRBV5-1
j_gene: TRBJ2-2
abundance: many
d_gene: NA
CDR3nt: TGCGCCAGCAGCTTGGGGGCCGAAACTAGGGAGCTGTTTTTT
CDR3aa: CASSLGAETRELFF

v_gene: TRBV20-1
j_gene: TRBJ2-6
abundance: many
d_gene: NA
CDR3nt: TGCAGTGCTAGAGTACAGACTGGGGCCAACGTCCTGACTTTC
CDR3aa: CSARVQTGANVLTF

v_gene: TRBV2
j_gene: TRBJ2-7
abundance: many
d_gene: TRBD2
CDR3nt: TGTGCCAGCACCGGACTAGCGGGGGCCCCGGAGCAGTACTTC
CDR3aa: CASTGLAGAPEQYF

v_gene: TRBV5-1
j_gene: TRBJ2-3
abundance: many
d_gene: NA
CDR3nt: TGCGCCAGCAGCCAATGGACAGTTAGTGATACGCAGTATTTT
CDR3aa: CASSQWTVSDTQYF

v_gene: TRBV7-2
j_gene: TRBJ2-7
abundance: many
d_gene: NA
CDR3nt: TGTGCCAGCAGCTTAATGCAGGGTTCCTACGAGCAGTACTTC
CDR3aa: CASSLMQGSYEQYF

v_gene: TRBV15
j_gene: TRBJ2-5
abundance: many
d_gene: NA
CDR3nt: TGTGCCACCAGCAGAGATTTAGCAAGTGGAGAGACCCAGTACTTC
CDR3aa: CATSRDLASGETQYF

v_gene: TRBV6-2/TRBV6-3
j_gene: TRBJ2-7
abundance: many
d_gene: NA
CDR3nt: TGTGCCAGCAGCTTGGTCCTGGGGGCCTACGAGCAGTACTTC
CDR3aa: CASSLVLGAYEQYF

v_gene: TRBV20-1
j_gene: TRBJ1-5
abundance: NA
d_gene: NA
CDR3nt: TGCAGTGCTAGACTTACAGGTAGCAATCAGCCCCAGCATTTT
CDR3aa: CSARLTGSNQPQHF

v_gene: TRBV7-9
j_gene: TRBJ2-6
abundance: many
d_gene: NA
CDR3nt: TGTGCCAGCAGATCTTCGTACGGGACGGAGCCCTCTGGGGCCAACGTCCTGACTTTC
CDR3aa: CASRSSYGTEPSGANVLTF

v_gene: TRBV20-1
j_gene: TRBJ2-2
abundance: NA
d_gene: NA
CDR3nt: TGCAGTGCTAGAGCTACGAACACCGGGGAGCTGTTTTTT
CDR3aa: CSARATNTGELFF

v_gene: TRBV12-3/TRBV12-4
j_gene: TRBJ2-1
abundance: many
d_gene: NA
CDR3nt: TGTGCCAGCAATAGAGAAACCTACAATGAGCAGTTCTTC
CDR3aa: CASNRETYNEQFF

v_gene: TRBV5-1
j_gene: TRBJ2-1
abundance: many
d_gene: NA
CDR3nt: TGCGCCAGCAGCTTGATCTTGAATGAGCAGTTCTTC
CDR3aa: CASSLILNEQFF

v_gene: TRBV5-4
j_gene: TRBJ2-2
abundance: many
d_gene: NA
CDR3nt: TGTGCCAGCAGCTTGGGTGGTACGGGGAACACCGGGGAGCTGTTTTTT
CDR3aa: CASSLGGTGNTGELFF

v_gene: TRBV20-1
j_gene: TRBJ1-6
abundance: many
d_gene: NA
CDR3nt: TGCAGTGCTAGTCTTCGGGGGGTAGATTCACCCCTCCACTTT
CDR3aa: CSASLRGVDSPLHF

v_gene: TRBV12-3/TRBV12-4
j_gene: TRBJ1-2
abundance: few
d_gene: NA
CDR3nt: TGTGCCAGCATGGGAGGGGCAGTGAACTATGGCTACACCTTC
CDR3aa: CASMGGAVNYGYTF

v_gene: TRBV6-5
j_gene: TRBJ1-6
abundance: many
d_gene: NA
CDR3nt: TGTGCCAGCAGTACAGGACCCCAAGCGATGTATAATTCACCCCTCCACTTT
CDR3aa: CASSTGPQAMYNSPLHF

v_gene: TRBV28
j_gene: TRBJ1-2
abundance: NA
d_gene: NA
CDR3nt: TGTGCCAGCATTAACATGCAGGACGGCTATGGCTACACCTTC
CDR3aa: CASINMQDGYGYTF

v_gene: TRBV5-1
j_gene: TRBJ2-3
abundance: NA
d_gene: TRBD2
CDR3nt: TGCGCCAGCAGCCCCGGTGGTAGCGGGGGGGCAAATACGCAGTATTTT
CDR3aa: CASSPGGSGGANTQYF

v_gene: TRBV5-8
j_gene: TRBJ2-1
abundance: many
d_gene: TRBD1
CDR3nt: TGTGCCAGCAACCAAAGAGGAGGACAGGGCGTATTCTCCTACAATGAGCAGTTCTTC
CDR3aa: CASNQRGGQGVFSYNEQFF

v_gene: TRBV12-3/TRBV12-4
j_gene: TRBJ2-1
abundance: many
d_gene: TRBD2
CDR3nt: TGTGCCAGCAGTTTCGCCAAGGCTAGCGGGCTTAGGCGGGAGTTCTTC
CDR3aa: CASSFAKASGLRREFF

v_gene: TRBV12-3/TRBV12-4
j_gene: TRBJ1-2
abundance: many
d_gene: NA
CDR3nt: TGTGCCAGCAGTTTGAGAGGCACTTATGGCTACACCTTC
CDR3aa: CASSLRGTYGYTF

v_gene: TRBV10-3
j_gene: TRBJ1-4
abundance: many
d_gene: NA
CDR3nt: TGTGCCATCAAGGGGAGTTCAGCTAATGAAAAACTGTTTTTT
CDR3aa: CAIKGSSANEKLFF

v_gene: TRBV12-3/TRBV12-4
j_gene: TRBJ2-7
abundance: many
d_gene: NA
CDR3nt: TGTGCCAGCAGTTTAGACAGGTTCTACGAGCAGTACTTC
CDR3aa: CASSLDRFYEQYF

v_gene: TRBV20-1
j_gene: TRBJ1-6
abundance: many
d_gene: NA
CDR3nt: TGCAGTGCTAGAGGATGGGGTTTGGGGAATTCACCCCTCCACTTT
CDR3aa: CSARGWGLGNSPLHF

v_gene: TRBV18
j_gene: TRBJ1-5
abundance: NA
d_gene: TRBD1
CDR3nt: TGTGCCAGCCCCCTTGACAGGGGAGGCAATCAGCCCCAGCATTTT
CDR3aa: CASPLDRGGNQPQHF

v_gene: TRBV6-6
j_gene: TRBJ2-1
abundance: many
d_gene: TRBD1
CDR3nt: TGTGCCAGCAGTTCCGGGACAGAGTTTTACAATGAGCAGTTCTTC
CDR3aa: CASSSGTEFYNEQFF

v_gene: TRBV7-9
j_gene: TRBJ2-3
abundance: many
d_gene: NA
CDR3nt: TGTGCCAGCAGCCCCCGGGGAGGCGGTCGCACAGATACGCAGTATTTT
CDR3aa: CASSPRGGGRTDTQYF

v_gene: TRBV20-1
j_gene: TRBJ2-1
abundance: many
d_gene: TRBD2
CDR3nt: TGCAGTGGGGGGCGAGGACTAGCGAGCAATGAGCAGTTCTTC
CDR3aa: CSGGRGLASNEQFF

v_gene: TRBV7-2
j_gene: TRBJ2-1
abundance: many
d_gene: TRBD1
CDR3nt: TGTGCCAGCAGCTTACGAAGGATACAGGGGTTAGGTGAGCAGTTCTTC
CDR3aa: CASSLRRIQGLGEQFF

v_gene: TRBV2
j_gene: TRBJ2-2
abundance: many
d_gene: NA
CDR3nt: TGTGCCAGCGGATACCCTGAGGGCGGGGAGCTGTTTTTT
CDR3aa: CASGYPEGGELFF

v_gene: TRBV5-1
j_gene: TRBJ2-2
abundance: many
d_gene: NA
CDR3nt: TGCGCCAGCGCACCAGACACCGACACCGGGGAGCTGTTTTTT
CDR3aa: CASAPDTDTGELFF

v_gene: TRBV5-6
j_gene: TRBJ1-4
abundance: many
d_gene: NA
CDR3nt: TGTGCCAGCAGCTTGGGGACTACGGAGGAAAAACTGTTTTTT
CDR3aa: CASSLGTTEEKLFF

v_gene: TRBV5-1
j_gene: TRBJ2-3
abundance: many
d_gene: NA
CDR3nt: TGCGCCAGCAACGGTCACCTAGGCACAGATACGCAGTATTTT
CDR3aa: CASNGHLGTDTQYF

v_gene: TRBV2
j_gene: TRBJ1-1
abundance: many
d_gene: TRBD1
CDR3nt: TGTGCCAGCAGTGCCCAGGGGGCTAGGGGCACTGAAGCTTTCTTT
CDR3aa: CASSAQGARGTEAFF

v_gene: TRBV20-1
j_gene: TRBJ2-1
abundance: many
d_gene: TRBD2
CDR3nt: TGCAGTATTCTCTCGACTACTAGCGGGAGAGGTGAGCAGTTCTTC
CDR3aa: CSILSTTSGRGEQFF

v_gene: TRBV28
j_gene: TRBJ2-7
abundance: many
d_gene: TRBD1
CDR3nt: TGTGCCAGCAGTCTACCGACAGGGAAATCCTACGAGCAGTACTTC
CDR3aa: CASSLPTGKSYEQYF

v_gene: TRBV10-3
j_gene: TRBJ2-7
abundance: many
d_gene: NA
CDR3nt: TGTGCCATCAGTGAGCCGAACAACAACGAGCAGTACTTC
CDR3aa: CAISEPNNNEQYF

v_gene: TRBV29-1
j_gene: TRBJ1-2
abundance: many
d_gene: NA
CDR3nt: TGCAGCGTAGACTCACAGGGATACTATGGCTACACCTTC
CDR3aa: CSVDSQGYYGYTF

v_gene: TRBV7-3
j_gene: TRBJ2-3
abundance: many
d_gene: TRBD1
CDR3nt: TGTGCCAGCAGCAAAGACCTCAGGGGGCGGGATGGCCGGGATACGCAGTATTTT
CDR3aa: CASSKDLRGRDGRDTQYF

v_gene: TRBV12-3/TRBV12-4
j_gene: TRBJ2-7
abundance: many
d_gene: NA
CDR3nt: TGTGCCAGCAGTTTAGCCCTCCACGAGCAGTACTTC
CDR3aa: CASSLALHEQYF

v_gene: TRBV27
j_gene: TRBJ1-1
abundance: few
d_gene: NA
CDR3nt: TGTGCCAGCAGTTTAATGGCAGGAAGGGAATGGAACACTGAAGCTTTCTTT
CDR3aa: CASSLMAGREWNTEAFF

v_gene: TRBV5-6
j_gene: TRBJ2-7
abundance: many
d_gene: NA
CDR3nt: TGTGCCAGCAGCTCTGAGGTCACCTCCTACGAGCAGTACTTC
CDR3aa: CASSSEVTSYEQYF

v_gene: TRBV10-2
j_gene: TRBJ1-1
abundance: many
d_gene: TRBD1
CDR3nt: TGCGCCAGCAGCGACCGGACAGGGGGTAAGGGAACTGAAGCTTTCTTT
CDR3aa: CASSDRTGGKGTEAFF